The next 25 T cell receptor beta chains were all read from a single sample in a study of blood T cell repertoires in COVID-19 (dated by TCRdb to about 2020). The library relied on the immunoSEQ multiplex PCR assay. TCRdb took over this immuneACCESS table, retaining in-frame rearrangements with V and J assigned. Such tables are incomplete; in checked studies, under half of the missing clones stem from an unresolved V gene, and the remainder is unexplained. The sample records roughly 220,000 clones, about 87% of which are singletons. The ten biggest clones cover roughly 2.8% of the sample. Sequencing input: PBMCs or T cells enriched from blood (not recorded which). These TCRs come from a woman aged 30 to 39 who had recovered from COVID-19.

V is TRBV19 and J is TRBJ1-5, with D unresolved. V lost 5 bases and J lost 0, with 20 bases in between. The germline CDR1 and CDR2 sequences are LNHDA and SQIVND (reference sequence). CDR3 length: 18 residues. CDR3 in amino acids: CASSPQSDIGSSNQPQHF. CDR3 coding DNA: TGTGCCAGTAGTCCCCAATCCGACATTGGATCTAGCAATCAGCCCCAGCATTTT.

This clone has only one observation. The V call is TRBV12-3 or TRBV12-4, the J call TRBJ1-4; TRBD1 aligns across 9 bases. With V trimmed by 6 bases and J by 7 bases, 3 bases remained unmatched. The CDR3 sequence is 13 residues long. In DNA form, the CDR3 reads TGTGCCAGCAGGGGGACAGGGACTGAAAAACTGTTTTTT. Its protein is CASRGTGTEKLFF.

The chain recombines TRBV9 with TRBJ2-1, with D tentatively TRBD2 (5 bases). Trimming took 0 bases from V and 4 from J, leaving 8 bases between them. The CDR3 covers 14 residues. CDR1 and CDR2 from the germline V gene are SGDLS and YYNGEE. The CDR3: CASSVEDFYNEQFF. The DNA of the CDR3 is TGTGCCAGCAGCGTAGAGGACTTTTACAATGAGCAGTTCTTC.

This rearrangement joins TRBV6-2 or TRBV6-3 to TRBJ2-7; TRBD1 matches 7 bases. The germline gives CDR1 MNHEY, CDR2 SVGEGT. V was pared by 5 bases and J by 2 bases, with 9 bases of the junction left unmatched. This CDR3 spans 15 amino acids. The CDR3 sequence is CASSATGTVAYEQYF. For the CDR3, the DNA is TGTGCCAGCAGTGCAACCGGGACAGTCGCCTACGAGCAGTACTTC.

This chain links TRBV6-5 with TRBJ1-2, with no clear D. Germline CDR1 and CDR2: MNHEY and SVGAGI. Trimming removed 5 bases from V and 4 bases from J, with 5 bases in between. The CDR3 length is 11 residues. The CDR3 reads CASSQFYGYTF. The CDR3 DNA reads TGTGCCAGCAGTCAATTCTATGGCTACACCTTC.

The V and J genes are TRBV4-3 and TRBJ2-7; the match to TRBD1 covers 8 bases. The J segment lost 5 bases and the V segment lost 1 base, leaving 7 bases of the junction unmatched. Germline CDR1 and CDR2: LGHNA and YSLEER. The CDR3 runs 15 residues. The DNA for the CDR3 is TGCGCCAGCAGCCAAGGTTCCGGACAGGGAGACGAGCAGTACTTC. Residues: CASSQGSGQGDEQYF.

The chain links TRBV14 to TRBJ2-7; 7 nucleotides match TRBD1. Trimming removed 4 bases from V and 4 bases from J; junction bases left unmatched: 7. The length of the CDR3 is 14 residues. CDR1 and CDR2 from the germline V gene are SGHDN and FVKESK. The CDR3 bases are TGTGCCAGCAGCCCTTACAGGGGCCCTTACGAGCAGTACTTC. Amino acid sequence: CASSPYRGPYEQYF.

The chain is built from TRBV6-2 or TRBV6-3 and TRBJ2-7; TRBD1 matches 7 bases. Looked up from germline, CDR1 is MNHEY and CDR2 is SVGEGT. The CDR3 runs 15 residues. The V gene end was trimmed by 2 bases and the J gene end by 5 bases; junction bases not matched to a gene: 9. The DNA for the CDR3 is TGTGCCAGCAGTTACGAGGGGGCCCTTGCCCACGAGCAGTACTTC. It codes for CASSYEGALAHEQYF.

The chain carries TRBV6-5 and TRBJ1-2; D may be TRBD1 (5 bases). Germline CDR1 reads MNHEY; CDR2 reads SVGAGI. The CDR3 length is 13 residues. Trimming removed 3 bases from V and 2 bases from J, with 7 bases in between. CDR3 sequence reads: CASSYKGNYGYTF. The CDR3 nucleotides are TGTGCCAGCAGTTATAAGGGGAACTATGGCTACACCTTC.

The rearrangement uses TRBV7-9 and TRBJ1-5; D is possibly TRBD1 (5 bases). Looked up from germline, CDR1 is SEHNR and CDR2 is FQNEAQ (reference sequence). V lost 5 bases, J lost 0 bases, and 11 bases lay in between. The CDR3 contains 15 residues. This chain's CDR3 is CASSADTFSNQPQHF. The CDR3, as DNA: TGTGCCAGCAGCGCGGACACGTTTAGCAATCAGCCCCAGCATTTT.

This rearrangement joins TRBV27 to TRBJ2-5; 11 bases fit TRBD1. Trimming took 4 bases from V and 5 from J; bases not matched to a gene: 9. The CDR3 extends over 16 amino acids. The V gene's germline CDR1 is MNHEY and CDR2 SMNVEV (reference sequence). The CDR3: CASSSWTGGAVETQYF. Written as DNA, the CDR3 is TGTGCCAGCAGTTCTTGGACAGGGGGCGCGGTTGAGACCCAGTACTTC.

The genes are TRBV5-5 and TRBJ1-4; no definite D call. Germline CDR1 and CDR2: SGHKS and YYEKEE (reference sequence). CDR3 size: 14 residues. V shed 1 base and J shed 3 bases, with 7 bases lying between them. The CDR3, as DNA: TGTGCCAGCAGCTTGACAGACCCTAATGAAAAACTGTTTTTT. Translation: CASSLTDPNEKLFF.

This chain links TRBV10-3 with TRBJ2-2; 13 bases are a match to TRBD2. Germline CDR1 ENHRY, CDR2 SYGVKD. The CDR3 spans 18 residues. J lost 0 bases, V lost 7 bases, and 8 bases had no gene match. Here the CDR3 reads CAITRGTSGVTNTGELFF. CDR3 nucleotides: TGTGCCATCACCCGTGGGACTAGCGGGGTAACGAACACCGGGGAGCTGTTTTTT.

The V gene is TRBV9, the J gene TRBJ1-3, with unresolved D. V lost 0 bases to trimming and J lost 0 bases, with 10 bases between them. The CDR3 runs to 16 residues. CDR1 is SGDLS and CDR2 is YYNGEE in the germline V gene. In DNA form, the CDR3 reads TGTGCCAGCAGCGTAGAGTCTTACTTCTCTGGAAACACCATATATTTT. It codes for CASSVESYFSGNTIYF.

This chain uses TRBV7-2 with TRBJ2-5; 7 bases are a match to TRBD2. In germline, CDR1 is SGHTA, CDR2 FQGNSA. Losses at the gene ends were 5 bases for V and 1 base for J; bases not matched to a gene: 4. The CDR3 totals 14 residues. CDR3 DNA: TGTGCCAGCAGCCGCAGCGGGGTCCAAGAGACCCAGTACTTC. It encodes CASSRSGVQETQYF. Drawing the rest from reference TRBV7-2 and TRBJ2-5, the complete variable domain is GAGVSQSPSNKVTEKGKDVELRCDPISGHTALYWYRQSLGQGLEFLIYFQGNSAPDKSGLPSDRFSAERTGGSVSTLTIQRTQQEDSAVYLCASSRSGVQETQYFGPGTRLLVL.

The V and J genes are TRBV4-1 and TRBJ1-2; no clear D. The CDR3 covers 15 residues. CDR1 MGHRA and CDR2 YSYEKL come from the germline V gene. Trimming took 1 base from V and 6 from J, leaving 15 bases between them. The CDR3 nucleotides read TGCGCCAGCAGCCAAGTCGAAGTCAAGCGAGATGGCTACACCTTC. It specifies CASSQVEVKRDGYTF.

This chain uses TRBV15 with TRBJ2-3; D gene unclear. V was shortened by 1 base and J by 3 bases, with 8 bases between the two germline ends. Per germline, CDR1 LNHNV and CDR2 YYDKDF (reference sequence). The CDR3 spans 14 residues. Here the CDR3 reads CATSRVASTDTQYF. The CDR3 DNA is TGTGCCACCAGCAGAGTAGCTAGTACAGATACGCAGTATTTT.

The V and J genes are TRBV7-6 and TRBJ2-2; 7 positions match TRBD1. This CDR3 comprises 16 residues. Germline V gene sequence: CDR1 SGHVS, CDR2 FNYEAQ. J gave up 7 bases and V 1 base, and 9 bases lay outside the gene matches. CDR3 DNA: TGTGCCAGCAGCTTAGAAGGGACAGCCGGCATCGGGGAGCTGTTTTTT. Amino acids: CASSLEGTAGIGELFF.

This chain uses TRBV27 with TRBJ2-2; TRBD2 aligns across 11 bases. The CDR3 totals 17 residues. V lost 6 bases and J lost 0; bases outside the gene matches: 6. Germline V CDR1 and CDR2: MNHEY, SMNVEV (reference sequence). In DNA form, the CDR3 reads TGTGCCAGCAGAAGACATAGCGGGGGGGCGAACACCGGGGAGCTGTTTTTT. This codes for CASRRHSGGANTGELFF.

The V and J genes are TRBV30 and TRBJ1-1; D unclear. CDR3 length: 13 amino acids. Between the trimmed V and J ends, which lost 7 bases and 0 bases, there was a span of 12 bases. The germline V gene has CDR1 GTSNPN and CDR2 SVGIG (reference sequence). CDR3 residues: CAFGLYLNTEAFF. CDR3 sequence (DNA): TGTGCCTTTGGACTCTACTTGAACACTGAAGCTTTCTTT.

The chain recombines TRBV7-8 with TRBJ2-3; TRBD2 aligns across 7 bases. J was trimmed by 6 bases and V by 6 bases; bases with no gene match: 15. This CDR3 is built from 16 residues. Germline lookup yields CDR1 SGHVS and CDR2 FQNEAQ. Written as DNA, the CDR3 is TGTGCCAGCAGTACCCTTTTTGGCGGGGGAACGGATACGCAGTATTTT. Its translation: CASSTLFGGGTDTQYF.

This clone has ten or more counts. The rearrangement links TRBV25-1 to TRBJ1-5; TRBD1 is a possible D gene (6 bases). The CDR3 covers 12 residues. Germline CDR1 reads MGHDK; CDR2 reads SYGVNS. The ends were cut back, 5 bases at V and 15 bases at J, with 17 bases in the middle. CDR3 DNA: TGTGCCAGCAGTAAACAGGGTTTTGTGCGGCATTTT. This gives the protein CASSKQGFVRHF. The whole variable domain, filled in from reference TRBV25-1 and TRBJ1-5, reads EADIYQTPRYLVIGTGKKITLECSQTMGHDKMYWYQQDPGMELHLIHYSYGVNSTEKGDLSSESTVSRIRTEHFPLTLESARPSHTSQYLCASSKQGFVRHFGDGTRLSIL.

The chain carries TRBV6-2 or TRBV6-3 and TRBJ1-1; D remains ambiguous. This CDR3 is 14 amino acids long. V was pared by 5 bases and J by 5 bases, with 15 bases between. From germline, CDR1 is MNHEY and CDR2 SVGEGT. The CDR3 sequence is CASSRTGGRTEAFF. For the CDR3, the DNA is TGTGCCAGCAGTCGGACGGGAGGGAGGACTGAAGCTTTCTTT.

The gene calls are TRBV9 and TRBJ1-6, with a weak D call TRBD1 (6 bases). V was pared by 5 bases and J by 10 bases, with 19 bases between. There are 15 residues in the CDR3. The germline gives CDR1 SGDLS, CDR2 YYNGEE. CDR3 in amino acids: CASSPMSRQVSPLHF. The CDR3 DNA sequence: TGTGCCAGCAGTCCGATGAGCAGACAGGTCTCACCCCTCCACTTT.

The V and J genes are TRBV4-3 and TRBJ2-1, with a tentative D call TRBD2 (5 bases). This CDR3 is 14 amino acids long. CDR1 is LGHNA, CDR2 YSLEER, per germline. V lost 3 bases and J 6 bases, leaving 12 bases between the germline ends. CDR3 coding DNA: TGCGCCAGCAGCCAGGGAGCGGCAAGCAATGAGCAGTTCTTC. Protein sequence: CASSQGAASNEQFF.